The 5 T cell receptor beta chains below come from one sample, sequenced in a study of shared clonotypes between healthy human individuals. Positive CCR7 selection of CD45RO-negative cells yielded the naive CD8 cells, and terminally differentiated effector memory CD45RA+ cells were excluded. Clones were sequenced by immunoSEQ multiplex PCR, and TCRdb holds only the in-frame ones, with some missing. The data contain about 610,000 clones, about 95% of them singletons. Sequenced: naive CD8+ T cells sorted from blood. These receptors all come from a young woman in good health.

The CDR3 loop is CASSSGLAGNNEQFF. For the CDR3, the DNA is TGTGCCAGCAGCTCGGGACTAGCGGGGAACAATGAGCAGTTCTTC. The V gene is TRBV5-6, the J gene TRBJ2-1; 13 bases are shared with TRBD2. The CDR3 has 15 amino acids. V lost 3 bases and J lost 5; bases outside the gene matches: 2. The germline CDR1 and CDR2 sequences are SGHDT and YYEEEE.

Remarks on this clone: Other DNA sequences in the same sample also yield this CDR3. The CDR3 nucleotides are TGTGCCAGCAGCTTAGCCGGCGGGGAAGCCGGGGAGCTGTTTTTT. This gives the protein CASSLAGGEAGELFF. The gene calls are TRBV7-6 and TRBJ2-2, with D perhaps TRBD2 (6 bases). Germline CDR1 reads SGHVS; CDR2 reads FNYEAQ. V shed 0 bases and J shed 6 bases, with 11 bases lying between them. The CDR3 totals 15 residues.

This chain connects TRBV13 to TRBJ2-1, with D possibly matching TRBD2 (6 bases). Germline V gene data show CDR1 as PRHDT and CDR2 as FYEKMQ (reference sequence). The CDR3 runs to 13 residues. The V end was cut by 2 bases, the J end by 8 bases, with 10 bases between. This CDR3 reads CASSLLLADEQFF. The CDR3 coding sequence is TGTGCCAGCAGCTTACTCTTAGCGGATGAGCAGTTCTTC.

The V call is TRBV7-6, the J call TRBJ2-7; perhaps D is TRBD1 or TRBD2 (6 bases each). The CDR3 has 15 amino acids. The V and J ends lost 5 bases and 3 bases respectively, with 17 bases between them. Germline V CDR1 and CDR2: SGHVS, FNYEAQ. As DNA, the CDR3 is TGTGCCAGCAGCCTTTTAGGGGGGCGCGACTACGAGCAGTACTTC. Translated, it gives CASSLLGGRDYEQYF.

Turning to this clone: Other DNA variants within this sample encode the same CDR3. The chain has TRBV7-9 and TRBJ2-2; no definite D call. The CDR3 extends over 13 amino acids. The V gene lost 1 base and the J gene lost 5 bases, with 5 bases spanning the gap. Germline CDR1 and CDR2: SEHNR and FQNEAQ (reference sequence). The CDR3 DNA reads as TGTGCCAGCAGCTTAGGTGGGACCGGGGAGCTGTTTTTT. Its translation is CASSLGGTGELFF.